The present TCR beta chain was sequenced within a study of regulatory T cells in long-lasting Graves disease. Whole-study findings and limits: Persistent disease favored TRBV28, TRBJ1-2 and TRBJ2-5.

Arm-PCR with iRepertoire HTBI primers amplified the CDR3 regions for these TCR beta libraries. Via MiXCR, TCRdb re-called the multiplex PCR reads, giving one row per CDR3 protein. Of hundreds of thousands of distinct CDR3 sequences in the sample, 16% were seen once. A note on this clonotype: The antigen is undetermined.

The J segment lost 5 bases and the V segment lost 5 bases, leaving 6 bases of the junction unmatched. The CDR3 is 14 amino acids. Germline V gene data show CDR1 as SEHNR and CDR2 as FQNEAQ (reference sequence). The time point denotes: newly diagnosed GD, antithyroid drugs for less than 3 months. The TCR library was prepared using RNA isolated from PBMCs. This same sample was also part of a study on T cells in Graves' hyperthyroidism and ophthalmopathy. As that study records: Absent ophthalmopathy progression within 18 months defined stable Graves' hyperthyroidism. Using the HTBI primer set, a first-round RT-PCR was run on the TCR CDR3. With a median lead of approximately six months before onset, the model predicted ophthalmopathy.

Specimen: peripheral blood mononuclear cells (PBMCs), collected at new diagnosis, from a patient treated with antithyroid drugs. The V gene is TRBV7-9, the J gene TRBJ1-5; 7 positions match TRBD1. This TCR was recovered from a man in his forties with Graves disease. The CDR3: CASSPDRVDQPQHF. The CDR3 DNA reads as TGTGCCAGCAGCCCAGACAGGGTTGATCAGCCCCAGCATTTT.